These T cell receptor beta chains were read from a single sample in a study of shared clonotypes between healthy human individuals. Assay: immunoSEQ multiplex PCR; the TCRdb copy retains only in-frame clones and omits some. The table includes roughly 2.2 million clones, around 93% detected once. The sample was naive CD4+ T cells from PBMCs. The receptors were gathered from a man between 18 and 35 years old in good health. Some clones in this sample may be carry-over from other donors' samples. The CDR3 runs from the conserved cysteine through the conserved F or W. Fields, in order: J gene, D gene, clone size, CDR3 length, V gene, CDR3 DNA, CDR3 protein. A D gene is named only where the DNA matches it firmly. Not every row has a clone size; where given, it reads once, few, many or a size class.

TRBJ1-3,NA,once,16,TRBV27,TGTGCCAGCAGTTCAAGGACTCTGACCTCTGGAAACACCATATATTTT,CASSSRTLTSGNTIYF
TRBJ2-7,NA,NA,12,TRBV2,TGTGCCAGCAGTACGACAGGCTACGAGCAGTACTTC,CASSTTGYEQYF
TRBJ2-1,TRBD2,once,16,TRBV4-2,TGTGCCAGCAGCCAGACTAGCGGGAGGGTTCTTTCTGAGCAGTTCTTC,CASSQTSGRVLSEQFF
TRBJ1-5,NA,few,13,TRBV18,TGTGCCAGCCGAAGGGGCGGAGATCAGCCCCAGCATTTT,CASRRGGDQPQHF
TRBJ2-5,NA,NA,15,TRBV11-2,TGTGCCAGCAGCTTAGATATGGGGCCACTCGGGACCCAGTACTTC,CASSLDMGPLGTQYF
TRBJ2-3,TRBD2,NA,17,TRBV6-4,TGTGCCAGCAGCCGTCGACTAGCGGAGAACTTGACAGATACGCAGTATTTT,CASSRRLAENLTDTQYF
TRBJ2-2,TRBD2,NA,13,TRBV28,TGTGCCACCCGACTAGCGGACACCGGGGAGCTGTTTTTT,CATRLADTGELFF
TRBJ2-7,NA,once,14,TRBV4-1,TGCGCCAGCAGCCAAGAAGACAGGCCCACCGAGCAGTACTTC,CASSQEDRPTEQYF
TRBJ2-7,NA,NA,13,TRBV5-4,TGTGCCAGCAGCTTCCCCGCAGACTACGAGCAGTACTTC,CASSFPADYEQYF
TRBJ2-7,NA,NA,14,TRBV7-3,TGTGCCAGCAGACCAGGGGGGGCCCGCTACGAGCAGTACTTC,CASRPGGARYEQYF
TRBJ1-5,TRBD1,NA,14,TRBV19,TGTGCCAGTAGTATAGGACAGGGGGGTCAGCCCCAGCATTTT,CASSIGQGGQPQHF
TRBJ1-4,NA,NA,15,TRBV13,TGTGCCAGCAGACGAACTCCGGGGGGGCGAGAGGGCCTGTTTTTT,CASRRTPGGREGLFF
TRBJ2-7,TRBD2,NA,16,TRBV9,TGTACCAGCAGCGCGACTAAGCGGGAGTTAGGACACGAGCAGTACTTC,CTSSATKRELGHEQYF
TRBJ1-1,TRBD1,NA,17,TRBV5-1,TGCGCCAGCAGCTCTACCCCTACCGGGACAGGGGGGTCTGAAGCTTTCTTT,CASSSTPTGTGGSEAFF
TRBJ1-1,NA,NA,15,TRBV7-2,TGTGCCAGCAGCCGATCAAACACCCGTCTGGGGGAAGCTTTCTTT,CASSRSNTRLGEAFF